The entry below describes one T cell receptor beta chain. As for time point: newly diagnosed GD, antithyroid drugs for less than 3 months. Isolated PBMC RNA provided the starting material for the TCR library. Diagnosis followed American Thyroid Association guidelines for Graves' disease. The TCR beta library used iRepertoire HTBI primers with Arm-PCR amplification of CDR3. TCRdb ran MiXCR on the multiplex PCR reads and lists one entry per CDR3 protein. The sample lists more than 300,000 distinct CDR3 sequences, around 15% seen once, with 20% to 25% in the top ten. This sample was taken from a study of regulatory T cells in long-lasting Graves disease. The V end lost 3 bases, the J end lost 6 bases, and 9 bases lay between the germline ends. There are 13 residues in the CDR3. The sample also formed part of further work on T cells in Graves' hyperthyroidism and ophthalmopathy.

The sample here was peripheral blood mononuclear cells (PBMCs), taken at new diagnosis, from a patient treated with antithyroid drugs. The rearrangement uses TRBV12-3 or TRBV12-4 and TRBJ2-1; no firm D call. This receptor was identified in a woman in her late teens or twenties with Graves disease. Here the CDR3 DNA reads TGTGCCAGCAGTTTGTTGTCCCGCAATGAGCAGTTCTTC. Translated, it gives CASSLLSRNEQFF.